This TCR beta chain was obtained from a study of OX40 agonist ivuxolimab in advanced cancers. Measured with immunoSEQ multiplex PCR; TCRdb has only the in-frame clones, and not every one. This sample has about 28,000 clones, with roughly 80% found just once. The sample in question was CD4+ or CD8+ T cells sorted from blood, obtained in a trial of the OX40 agonist ivuxolimab. This clonotype was sampled from an adult with an advanced solid tumor such as melanoma, head and neck, liver or kidney cancer.

CDR3 nucleotides: TGTGCCAGCAGCCCATCGACAGATACGCAGTATTTT. As protein: CASSPSTDTQYF. This chain links TRBV5-6 with TRBJ2-3; D gene uncertain. Between the trimmed V and J ends, which lost 4 bases and 3 bases, there was a span of 6 bases. This CDR3 has 12 residues. Germline CDR1 reads SGHDT; CDR2 reads YYEEEE.